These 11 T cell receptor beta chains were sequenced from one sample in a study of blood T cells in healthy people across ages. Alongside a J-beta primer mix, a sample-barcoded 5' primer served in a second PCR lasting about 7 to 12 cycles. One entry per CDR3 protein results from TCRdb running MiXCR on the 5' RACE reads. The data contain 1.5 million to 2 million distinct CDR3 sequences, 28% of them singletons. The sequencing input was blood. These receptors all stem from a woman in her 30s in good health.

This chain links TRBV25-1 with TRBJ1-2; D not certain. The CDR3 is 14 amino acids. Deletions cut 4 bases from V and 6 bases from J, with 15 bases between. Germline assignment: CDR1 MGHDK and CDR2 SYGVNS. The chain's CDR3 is CASSADDQGHGYTF. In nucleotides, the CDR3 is TGTGCCAGCAGTGCAGACGACCAAGGCCATGGCTACACCTTC.

CDR3 amino acids: CASSLGWSPPRGEQYF. The CDR3 nucleotides read TGTGCCAGCAGCTTAGGGTGGAGCCCACCCCGGGGGGAGCAGTACTTC. The rearrangement uses TRBV7-2 and TRBJ2-4; 7 positions agree with TRBD2. This CDR3 has 16 residues. The V gene's germline CDR1 is SGHTA and CDR2 FQGNSA. V was clipped by 1 base and J by 13 bases; unmatched bases: 16. The variable domain in full, with the rest retrieved from reference TRBV7-2 and TRBJ2-4, is GAGVSQSPSNKVTEKGKDVELRCDPISGHTALYWYRQSLGQGLEFLIYFQGNSAPDKSGLPSDRFSAERTGGSVSTLTIQRTQQEDSAVYLCASSLGWSPPRGEQYFGAGTRLSVL.

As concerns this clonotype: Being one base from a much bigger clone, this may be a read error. The CDR3 DNA is TGTGTCAGCAGTTACGGGGAGCGGGGGGGCCGAGATACGCAGTATTTT. It translates to CVSSYGERGGRDTQYF. The chain recombines TRBV6-5 with TRBJ2-3, with TRBD2 matching 10 bases. This CDR3 region has 16 residues. Germline lookup yields CDR1 MNHEY and CDR2 SVGAGI.

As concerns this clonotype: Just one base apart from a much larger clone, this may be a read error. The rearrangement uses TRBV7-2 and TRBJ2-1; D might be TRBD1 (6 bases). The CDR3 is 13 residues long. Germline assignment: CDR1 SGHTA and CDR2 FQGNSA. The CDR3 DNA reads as TGTGCCGGCAGCTCAGTAGGGGGTTTTGGGCAGTTCTTC. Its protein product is CAGSSVGGFGQFF.

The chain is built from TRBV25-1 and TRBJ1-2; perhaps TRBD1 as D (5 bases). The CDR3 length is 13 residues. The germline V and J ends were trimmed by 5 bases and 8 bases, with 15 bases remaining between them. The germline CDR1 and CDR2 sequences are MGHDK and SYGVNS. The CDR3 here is CASSSRDHRGYTF. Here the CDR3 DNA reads TGTGCCAGCAGTTCCCGGGACCACCGGGGCTACACCTTC.

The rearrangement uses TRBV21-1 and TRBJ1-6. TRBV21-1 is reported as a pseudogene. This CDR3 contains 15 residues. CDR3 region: CASSKVGVRNSPLHF. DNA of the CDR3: TGTGCCAGCAGCAAAGTTGGGGTTCGCAATTCACCCCTCCACTTT.

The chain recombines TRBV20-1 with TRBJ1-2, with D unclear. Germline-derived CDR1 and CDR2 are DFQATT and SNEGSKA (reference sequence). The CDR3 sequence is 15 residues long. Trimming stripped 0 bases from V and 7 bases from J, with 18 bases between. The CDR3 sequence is CSARDRRRGVGGYTF. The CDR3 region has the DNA TGCAGTGCTAGAGATCGACGACGGGGAGTCGGTGGCTACACCTTC.

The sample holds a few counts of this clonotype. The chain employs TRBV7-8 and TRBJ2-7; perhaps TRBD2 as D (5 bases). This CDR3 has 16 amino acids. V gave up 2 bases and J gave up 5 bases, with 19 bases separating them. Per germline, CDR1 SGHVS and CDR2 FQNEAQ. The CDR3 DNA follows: TGTGCCAGCAGCTTAACCGGGGTCGGAAAGGACCACGAGCAGTACTTC. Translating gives CASSLTGVGKDHEQYF.

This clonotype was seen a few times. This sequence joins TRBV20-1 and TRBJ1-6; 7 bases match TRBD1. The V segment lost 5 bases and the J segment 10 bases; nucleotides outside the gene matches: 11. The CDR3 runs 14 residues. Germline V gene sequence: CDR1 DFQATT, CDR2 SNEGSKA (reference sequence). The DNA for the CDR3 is TGCAGTGCTCAAACAGGGGTGATTGGGTCACCCCTCCACTTT. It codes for CSAQTGVIGSPLHF.

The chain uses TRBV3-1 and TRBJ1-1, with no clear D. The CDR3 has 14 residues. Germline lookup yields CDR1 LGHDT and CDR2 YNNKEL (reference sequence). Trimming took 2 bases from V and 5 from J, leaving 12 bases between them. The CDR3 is CASSQPGGRTEAFF. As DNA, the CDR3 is TGTGCCAGCAGCCAACCGGGAGGTCGGACTGAAGCTTTCTTT.

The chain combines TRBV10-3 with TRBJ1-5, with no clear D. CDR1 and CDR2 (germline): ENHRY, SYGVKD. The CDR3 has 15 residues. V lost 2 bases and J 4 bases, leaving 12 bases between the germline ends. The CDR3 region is CAISENGRTNQPQHF. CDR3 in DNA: TGTGCCATCAGTGAGAATGGACGGACTAATCAGCCCCAGCATTTT.